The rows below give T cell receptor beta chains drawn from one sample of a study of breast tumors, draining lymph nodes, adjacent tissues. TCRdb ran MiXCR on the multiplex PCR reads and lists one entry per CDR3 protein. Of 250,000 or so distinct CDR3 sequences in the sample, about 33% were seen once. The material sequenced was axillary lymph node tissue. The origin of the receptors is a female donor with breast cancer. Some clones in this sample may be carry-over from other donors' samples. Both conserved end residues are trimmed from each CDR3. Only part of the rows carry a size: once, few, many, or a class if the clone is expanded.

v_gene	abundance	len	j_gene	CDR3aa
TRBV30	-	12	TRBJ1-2	AWSVSQGGYGYT
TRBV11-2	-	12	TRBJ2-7	ASGGSQNPYEQY
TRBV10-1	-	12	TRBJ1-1	ASSERGMNTEAF
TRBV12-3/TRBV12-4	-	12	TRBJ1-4	ASSLGGGGEKLF
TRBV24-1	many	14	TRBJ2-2	TTSDFRDYNTGELF
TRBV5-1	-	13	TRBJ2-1	AGSLVGTGGSRQF
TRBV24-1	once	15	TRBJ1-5	ATSPPRTSGSNQPQH
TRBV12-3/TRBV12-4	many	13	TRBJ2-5	ASSLAGPRQETQY
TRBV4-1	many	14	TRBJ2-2	ASSQDLAGVTGELF
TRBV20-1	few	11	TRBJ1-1	SARVQGNTEAF
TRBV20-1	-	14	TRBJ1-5	SAGKGGQGGDQPQH
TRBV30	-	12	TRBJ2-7	AWSEKLAGYEQY
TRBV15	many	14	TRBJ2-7	ATSRDGPSGSDEQY
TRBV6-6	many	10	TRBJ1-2	ASSYESYGYT
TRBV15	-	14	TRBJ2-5	ATSPRRTSGMGTQY
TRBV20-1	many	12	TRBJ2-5	SASSGTHQETQY
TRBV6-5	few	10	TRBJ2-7	ASRDRVGEQY
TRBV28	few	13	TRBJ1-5	ASSLSSLGNQPQH
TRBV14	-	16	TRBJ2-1	ASSQDELAGVGSNEQF
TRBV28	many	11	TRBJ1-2	ASSSTGTHGYT
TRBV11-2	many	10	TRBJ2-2	ASSRGGGELF
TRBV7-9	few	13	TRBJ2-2	ASSPPRGRAGELF
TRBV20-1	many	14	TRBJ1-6	SADRQGTTYNSPLH
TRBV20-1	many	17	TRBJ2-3	SARDWGTSGKTSTDTQY
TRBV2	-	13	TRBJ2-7	ASRGGETGAYEQY
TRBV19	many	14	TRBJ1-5	ASSKDRGRSNQPQH
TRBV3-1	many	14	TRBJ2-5	ASSQPFAGEGETQY
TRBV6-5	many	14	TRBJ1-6	ASSHGGQGEGSPLH
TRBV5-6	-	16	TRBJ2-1	ASSLGATAGPRGNEQF
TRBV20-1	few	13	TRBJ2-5	SARDRLAGAPTQY
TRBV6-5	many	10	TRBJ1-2	ASRDRGKVYT
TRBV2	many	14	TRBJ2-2	ASSVKAGGFTGELF
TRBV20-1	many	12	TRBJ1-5	SASGTVSNQPQH
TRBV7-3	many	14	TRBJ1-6	ASSPPGSPYNSPLH
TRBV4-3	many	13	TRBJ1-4	ASSQRQPTNEKLF
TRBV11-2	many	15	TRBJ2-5	ASSLLGFGGTQETQY
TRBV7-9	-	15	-	ASSFVPGQGLVDTQH
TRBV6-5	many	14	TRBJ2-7	ASSPDPGTSGNEQY